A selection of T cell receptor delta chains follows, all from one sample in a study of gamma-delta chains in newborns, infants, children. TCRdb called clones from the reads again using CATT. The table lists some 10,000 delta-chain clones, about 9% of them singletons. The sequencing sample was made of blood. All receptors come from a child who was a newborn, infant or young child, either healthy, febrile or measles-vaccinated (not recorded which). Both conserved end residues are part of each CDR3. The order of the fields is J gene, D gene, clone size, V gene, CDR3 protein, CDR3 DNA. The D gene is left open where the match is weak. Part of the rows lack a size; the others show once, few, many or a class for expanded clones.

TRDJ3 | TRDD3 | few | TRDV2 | CACDTGGSRSSWDTRQMFF | TGTGCCTGTGACACTGGGGGATCCCGGAGCTCCTGGGACACCCGACAGATGTTTTTC
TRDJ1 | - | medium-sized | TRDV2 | CACDTVSRPSPVGGGSLTDKLIF | TGTGCCTGTGACACCGTATCTAGGCCTTCCCCTGTCGGTGGGGGCTCACTAACCGATAAACTCATCTTT
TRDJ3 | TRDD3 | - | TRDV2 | CACDTVLGASSWDTRQMFF | TGTGCCTGTGACACGGTACTGGGGGCCTCCTCCTGGGACACCCGACAGATGTTTTTC
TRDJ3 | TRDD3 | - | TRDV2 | CACDTVLGVSWDTRQMFF | TGTGCCTGTGACACCGTACTGGGGGTCTCCTGGGACACTCGACAGATGTTTTTC
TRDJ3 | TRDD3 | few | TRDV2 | CACDHASGNSGITWDTRQMFF | TGTGCCTGTGACCACGCCTCCGGCAACTCGGGGATAACATGGGACACCCGACAGATGTTTTTC
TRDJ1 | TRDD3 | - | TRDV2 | CACDRLGDTRRNTDKLIF | TGTGCCTGTGATCGACTGGGGGATACGCGACGGAACACCGATAAACTCATCTTT
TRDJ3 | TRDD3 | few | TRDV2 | CACDTWGTWDTRQMFF | TGTGCCTGTGACACCTGGGGGACCTGGGACACCCGACAGATGTTTTTC
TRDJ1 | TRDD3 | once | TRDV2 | CACDTALLGEDTDKLIF | TGTGCCTGTGACACCGCACTACTGGGGGAGGACACCGATAAACTCATCTTT
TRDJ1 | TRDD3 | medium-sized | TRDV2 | CACDTLQNWGRDKLIF | TGTGCCTGTGACACGTTACAGAACTGGGGGCGCGATAAACTCATCTTT
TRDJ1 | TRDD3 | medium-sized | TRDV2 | CACDTLGDISSDKLIF | TGTGCCTGTGACACGCTGGGGGATATCTCCTCCGATAAACTCATCTTT
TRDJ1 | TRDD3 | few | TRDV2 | CACDSLLLGDTFTDKLIF | TGTGCCTGTGACTCCCTCTTACTGGGGGATACTTTCACCGATAAACTCATCTTT
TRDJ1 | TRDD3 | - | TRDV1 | CALGEPFGAYWGIPDKLIF | TGTGCTCTTGGGGAACCGTTTGGGGCCTACTGGGGGATACCCGATAAACTCATCTTT
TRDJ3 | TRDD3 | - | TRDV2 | CACDTLGDFGSWDTRQMFF | TGTGCCTGTGACACGCTGGGGGATTTCGGATCCTGGGACACCCGACAGATGTTTTTC
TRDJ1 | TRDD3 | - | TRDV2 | CACDTLMGGYAQYTDKLIF | TGTGCCTGTGACACCCTCATGGGGGGATACGCCCAGTACACCGATAAACTCATCTTT
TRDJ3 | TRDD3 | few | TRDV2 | CACDPILGDTGSSWDTRQMFF | TGTGCCTGTGACCCTATACTGGGGGATACGGGCAGCTCCTGGGACACCCGACAGATGTTTTTC
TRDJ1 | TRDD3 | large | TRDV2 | CACVLLGEHDKLIF | TGTGCCTGTGTTTTACTGGGGGAGCACGATAAACTCATCTTT
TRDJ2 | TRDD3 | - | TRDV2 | CACDTVGGYALTAQLFF | TGTGCCTGTGACACAGTCGGGGGATACGCCCTGACAGCACAACTCTTCTTT
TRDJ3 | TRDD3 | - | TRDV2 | CACDTGGTGGYSSWDTRQMFF | TGTGCCTGTGACACCGGTGGTACTGGGGGATATAGCTCCTGGGACACCCGACAGATGTTTTTC
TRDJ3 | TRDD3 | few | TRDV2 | CACDTLRNTGGLESWDTRQMFF | TGTGCCTGTGACACCTTACGAAATACTGGGGGATTAGAGTCCTGGGACACCCGACAGATGTTTTTC
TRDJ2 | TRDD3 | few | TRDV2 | CACDTMGDTKTAQLFF | TGTGCCTGTGACACAATGGGGGATACAAAAACAGCACAACTCTTCTTT
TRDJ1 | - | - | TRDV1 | CALGEPSLPREMTDKLIF | TGTGCTCTTGGGGAACCCAGCCTTCCCCGGGAAATGACCGATAAACTCATCTTT
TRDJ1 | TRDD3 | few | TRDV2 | CACDPLSLGDTEGWRYTDKLIF | TGTGCCTGTGACCCCCTTTCACTGGGGGATACCGAAGGTTGGAGGTACACCGATAAACTCATCTTT
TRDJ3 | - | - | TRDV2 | CACDTIPESSWDTRQMFF | TGTGCCTGTGACACGATTCCCGAAAGCTCCTGGGACACCCGACAGATGTTTTTC
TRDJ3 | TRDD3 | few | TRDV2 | CACDSYWGIPDSWDTRQMFF | TGTGCCTGTGACAGTTACTGGGGGATCCCCGACTCCTGGGACACCCGACAGATGTTTTTC
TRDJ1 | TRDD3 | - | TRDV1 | CALVGGSYVPYWGMNADKLIF | TGTGCTCTCGTTGGAGGTTCCTACGTTCCGTACTGGGGGATGAACGCCGATAAACTCATCTTT
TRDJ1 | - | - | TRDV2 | CACDTVGIYTDKLIF | TGTGCCTGTGACACAGTGGGGATTTACACCGATAAACTCATCTTT
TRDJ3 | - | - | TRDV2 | CACDTGELGAPSCDTRQMFF | TGTGCCTGTGACACCGGAGAATTGGGGGCTCCCTCCTGTGACACCCGACAGATGTTTTTC
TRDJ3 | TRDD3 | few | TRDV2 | CACDTGGYQGSWDTRQMFF | TGTGCCTGTGACACTGGGGGATACCAAGGCTCCTGGGACACCCGACAGATGTTTTTC
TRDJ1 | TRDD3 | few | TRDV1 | CALGEDELQYPLSNWGSAAANDKLIF | TGTGCTCTTGGGGAAGACGAGCTGCAGTATCCCCTCTCGAACTGGGGGTCAGCCGCGGCTAACGATAAACTCATCTTT
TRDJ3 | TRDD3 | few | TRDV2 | CACDTQTDWGIPSWDTRQMFF | TGTGCCTGTGACACCCAGACCGACTGGGGGATACCCTCCTGGGACACCCGACAGATGTTTTTC
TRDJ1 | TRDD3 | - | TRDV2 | CACDPILGTDKLIF | TGTGCCTGTGACCCAATACTGGGGACCGATAAACTCATCTTT
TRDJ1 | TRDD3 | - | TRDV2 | CACDTVGILGDKGTDKLIF | TGTGCCTGTGACACCGTTGGAATACTGGGGGATAAGGGGACCGATAAACTCATCTTT
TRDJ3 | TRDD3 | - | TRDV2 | CACDAVLGDTAWDTRQMFF | TGTGCCTGTGACGCCGTACTGGGGGATACCGCCTGGGACACCCGACAGATGTTTTTC
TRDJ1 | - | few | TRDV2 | CACDSWGYTDKLIF | TGTGCCTGTGACTCCTGGGGCTACACCGATAAACTCATCTTT
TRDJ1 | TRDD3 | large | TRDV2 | CACDTLGDTHTDKLIF | TGTGCCTGTGACACACTGGGGGATACGCACACCGATAAACTCATCTTT
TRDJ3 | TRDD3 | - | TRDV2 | CACAGGYAWDTRQMFF | TGTGCCTGTGCTGGGGGATACGCCTGGGACACCCGACAGATGTTTTTC
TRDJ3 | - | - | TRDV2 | CACDTLPRDPETSSWDTRQMFF | TGTGCCTGTGACACCTTACCGAGGGATCCCGAAACGAGCTCCTGGGACACCCGACAGATGTTTTTC
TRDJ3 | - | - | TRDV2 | CACDPASVSWDTRQMFF | TGTGCCTGTGACCCCGCCTCGGTCTCCTGGGACACCCGACAGATGTTTTTC